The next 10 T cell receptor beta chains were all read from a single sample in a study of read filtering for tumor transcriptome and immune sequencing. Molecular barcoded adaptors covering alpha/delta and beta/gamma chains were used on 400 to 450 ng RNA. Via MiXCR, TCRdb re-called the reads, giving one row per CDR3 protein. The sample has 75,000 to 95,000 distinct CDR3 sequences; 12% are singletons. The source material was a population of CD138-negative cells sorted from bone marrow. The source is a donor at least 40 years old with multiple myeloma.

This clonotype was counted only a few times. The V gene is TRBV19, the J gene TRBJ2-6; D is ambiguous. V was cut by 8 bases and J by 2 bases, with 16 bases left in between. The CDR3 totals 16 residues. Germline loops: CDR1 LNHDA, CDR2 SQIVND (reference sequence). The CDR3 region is CASGGGSWTGANVLTF. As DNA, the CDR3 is TGTGCCAGTGGCGGTGGGTCTTGGACTGGGGCCAACGTCCTGACTTTC. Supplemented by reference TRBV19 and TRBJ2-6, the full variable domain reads DGGITQSPKYLFRKEGQNVTLSCEQNLNHDAMYWYRQDPGQGLRLIYYSQIVNDFQKGDIAEGYSVSREKKESFPLTVTSAQKNPTAFYLCASGGGSWTGANVLTFGAGSRLTVL.

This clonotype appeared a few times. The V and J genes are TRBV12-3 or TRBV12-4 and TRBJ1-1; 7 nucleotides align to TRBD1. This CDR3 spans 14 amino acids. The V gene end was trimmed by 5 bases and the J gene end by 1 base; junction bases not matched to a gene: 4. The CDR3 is CASSPDRANTEAFF. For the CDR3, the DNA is TGTGCCAGCAGTCCTGACAGGGCGAACACTGAAGCTTTCTTT.

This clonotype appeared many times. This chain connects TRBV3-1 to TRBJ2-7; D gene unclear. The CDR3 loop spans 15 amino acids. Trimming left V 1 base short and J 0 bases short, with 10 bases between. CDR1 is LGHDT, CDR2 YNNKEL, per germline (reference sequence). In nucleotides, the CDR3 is TGTGCCAGCAGCCAAGGACTCACAGACTCCTACGAGCAGTACTTC. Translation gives CASSQGLTDSYEQYF.

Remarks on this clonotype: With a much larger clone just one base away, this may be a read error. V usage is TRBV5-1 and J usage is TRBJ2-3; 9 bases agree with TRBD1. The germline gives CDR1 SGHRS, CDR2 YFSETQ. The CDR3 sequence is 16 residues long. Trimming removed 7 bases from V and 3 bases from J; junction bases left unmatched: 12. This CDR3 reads CASRWGQGGRTDTQYF. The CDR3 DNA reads TGCGCCAGCCGCTGGGGACAGGGCGGAAGAACAGATACGCAGTATTTT.

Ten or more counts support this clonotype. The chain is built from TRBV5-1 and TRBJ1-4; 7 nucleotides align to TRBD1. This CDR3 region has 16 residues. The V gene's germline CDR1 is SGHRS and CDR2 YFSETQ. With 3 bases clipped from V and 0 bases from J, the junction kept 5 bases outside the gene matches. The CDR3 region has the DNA TGCGCCAGCAGCTCCGGACAGGTCTCAACTAATGAAAAACTGTTTTTT. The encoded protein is CASSSGQVSTNEKLFF.

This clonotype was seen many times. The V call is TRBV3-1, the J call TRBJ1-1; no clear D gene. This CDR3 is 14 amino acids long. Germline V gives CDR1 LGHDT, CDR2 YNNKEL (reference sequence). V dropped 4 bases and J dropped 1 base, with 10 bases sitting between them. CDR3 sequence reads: CASSPRGENTEAFF. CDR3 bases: TGTGCCAGCAGCCCCCGCGGAGAGAACACTGAAGCTTTCTTT.

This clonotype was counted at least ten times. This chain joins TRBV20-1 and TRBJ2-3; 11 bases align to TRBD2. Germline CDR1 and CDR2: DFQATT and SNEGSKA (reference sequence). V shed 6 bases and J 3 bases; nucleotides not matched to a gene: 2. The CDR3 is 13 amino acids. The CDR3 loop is CSAVAGGTDTQYF. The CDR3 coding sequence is TGCAGTGCAGTAGCGGGAGGGACAGATACGCAGTATTTT.

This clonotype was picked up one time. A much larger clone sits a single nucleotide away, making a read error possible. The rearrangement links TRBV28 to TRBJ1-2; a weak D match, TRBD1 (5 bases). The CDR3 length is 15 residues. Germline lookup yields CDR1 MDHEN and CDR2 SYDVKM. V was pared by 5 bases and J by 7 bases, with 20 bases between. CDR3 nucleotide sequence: TGTGCCAGCAGTCCCAACCGGGGCAGGGCGACTGGCTACACCTTC. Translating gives CASSPNRGRATGYTF.

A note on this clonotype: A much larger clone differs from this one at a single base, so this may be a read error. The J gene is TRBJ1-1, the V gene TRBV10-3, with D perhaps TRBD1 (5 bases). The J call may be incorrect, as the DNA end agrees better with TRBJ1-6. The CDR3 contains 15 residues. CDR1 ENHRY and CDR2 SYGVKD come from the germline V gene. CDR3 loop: CAIRRGNEGRSPLHF. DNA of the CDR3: TGTGCCATCAGAAGAGGGAACGAGGGGAGATCACCCCTCCACTTT.

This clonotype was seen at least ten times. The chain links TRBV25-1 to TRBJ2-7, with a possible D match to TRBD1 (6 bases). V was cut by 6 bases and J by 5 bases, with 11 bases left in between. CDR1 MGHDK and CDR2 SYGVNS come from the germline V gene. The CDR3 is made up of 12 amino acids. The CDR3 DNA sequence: TGTGCCAGCAGCCCCAGGGGCCACGAGCAGTACTTC. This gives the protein CASSPRGHEQYF.